The rows below give T cell receptor beta chains drawn from one sample of a study of cytomegalovirus exposure and HLA in healthy donors. Profiling relied on immunoSEQ multiplex PCR, and the TCRdb table lists in-frame clones only, not all of them. The table shows 100,000 to 150,000 clones, with 65% to 80% occurring only once. Material for sequencing was PBMCs. The origin of the receptors is a middle-aged woman in good health and CMV-seropositive. Both conserved end residues are part of each CDR3. A D gene is named only where the DNA matches it firmly. The size entry is marked missing in some rows and otherwise reads once, few, many or a size class.

V gene: TRBV9
clone size: -
J gene: TRBJ1-1
D gene: TRBD1
CDR3 DNA: TGTGCCAGCAGCGTTGCCTCAGGGGGAGGCACTGAAGCTTTCTTT
CDR3 protein: CASSVASGGGTEAFF

V gene: TRBV7-9
clone size: -
J gene: TRBJ2-7
D gene: TRBD2
CDR3 DNA: TGTTCCAGCAGCTGGTCAGGAGGCGGGAGCTACGAGCAGTACTTC
CDR3 protein: CSSSWSGGGSYEQYF

V gene: TRBV7-9
clone size: -
J gene: TRBJ2-2
D gene: TRBD1
CDR3 DNA: TGTGCCAGCAGCCCGACGGGACAGGGTCGTGTCACCGGGGAGCTGTTTTTT
CDR3 protein: CASSPTGQGRVTGELFF

V gene: TRBV19
clone size: -
J gene: TRBJ1-1
D gene: -
CDR3 DNA: TGTGCCAGTAGTACACGACTTGGAGAAGCTTTCTTT
CDR3 protein: CASSTRLGEAFF

V gene: TRBV5-1
clone size: -
J gene: TRBJ2-3
D gene: TRBD2
CDR3 DNA: TGCGCCAGCAGCTACAGACTGTTAGCGGGAGGGCCTCCCCCCACAGATACGCAGTATTTT
CDR3 protein: CASSYRLLAGGPPPTDTQYF

V gene: TRBV9
clone size: -
J gene: TRBJ2-7
D gene: -
CDR3 DNA: TGTGCCAGCAGCGTAGCAGGGTCTGCGCAGTACTTC
CDR3 protein: CASSVAGSAQYF

V gene: TRBV7-9
clone size: -
J gene: TRBJ2-1
D gene: -
CDR3 DNA: TGTGCCAGCAGCAGGACTACCTCCTACAATGAGCAGTTCTTC
CDR3 protein: CASSRTTSYNEQFF

V gene: TRBV4-2
clone size: many
J gene: TRBJ2-1
D gene: TRBD2
CDR3 DNA: TGTGCCAGCAGCCAAGATAGACTAGCTTCAGCTGAGCAGTTCTTC
CDR3 protein: CASSQDRLASAEQFF

V gene: TRBV14
clone size: -
J gene: TRBJ2-1
D gene: -
CDR3 DNA: TGTGCCAGCAGCCCTTATGGGCAGGGGATTTACAATGAGCAGTTCTTC
CDR3 protein: CASSPYGQGIYNEQFF

V gene: TRBV19
clone size: few
J gene: TRBJ1-1
D gene: -
CDR3 DNA: TGTGCCAGTGGACACTCCCTGACAGGAGGCATGAACACTGAAGCTTTCTTT
CDR3 protein: CASGHSLTGGMNTEAFF

V gene: TRBV11-2
clone size: -
J gene: TRBJ2-7
D gene: -
CDR3 DNA: TGTGCCAGCAGCTTAGATCGGTACGAGCAGTACTTC
CDR3 protein: CASSLDRYEQYF

V gene: TRBV6-5
clone size: -
J gene: TRBJ2-3
D gene: TRBD2
CDR3 DNA: TGTGCCAGCAGTACCACTAGCGGTAACACAGATACGCAGTATTTT
CDR3 protein: CASSTTSGNTDTQYF

V gene: TRBV19
clone size: -
J gene: TRBJ1-2
D gene: TRBD1
CDR3 DNA: TGTGCCAGTAGTGCACAGGGGGCGAGATATGGCTACACCTTC
CDR3 protein: CASSAQGARYGYTF

V gene: TRBV5-3
clone size: few
J gene: TRBJ2-7
D gene: -
CDR3 DNA: TGTGCCAGAAGGAGCGAGCAGTACTTC
CDR3 protein: CARRSEQYF

V gene: TRBV11-2
clone size: once
J gene: TRBJ1-4
D gene: -
CDR3 DNA: TGTGCCAGCAGCCCGGGGGGGATCAGTGAAAAACTGTTTTTT
CDR3 protein: CASSPGGISEKLFF

V gene: TRBV28
clone size: -
J gene: TRBJ1-6
D gene: TRBD1
CDR3 DNA: TGTGCCAGCACCTACGGACAGGGCGTAGGTAATTCACCCCTCCACTTT
CDR3 protein: CASTYGQGVGNSPLHF

V gene: TRBV30
clone size: -
J gene: TRBJ2-1
D gene: -
CDR3 DNA: TGTGCCTGGAGTGTAAAAGCGCCTCGACCGTTCTTC
CDR3 protein: CAWSVKAPRPFF

V gene: TRBV5-1
clone size: -
J gene: TRBJ1-2
D gene: TRBD1
CDR3 DNA: TGCGCCAGCAGCTTGGAGGGACAGCCCTATGGCTACACCTTC
CDR3 protein: CASSLEGQPYGYTF

V gene: TRBV10-2
clone size: -
J gene: TRBJ2-7
D gene: -
CDR3 DNA: TGCGCCAGCAGTGATAGCGGTAGCTCCTACGAGCAGTACTTC
CDR3 protein: CASSDSGSSYEQYF

V gene: TRBV30
clone size: -
J gene: TRBJ2-2
D gene: -
CDR3 DNA: TGTGCCTGGACTTGGCGGGTGGCCGGGGAGCTGTTTTTT
CDR3 protein: CAWTWRVAGELFF

V gene: TRBV6-5
clone size: once
J gene: TRBJ1-6
D gene: -
CDR3 DNA: TGTGCCAGCAGTTCCAGGAAAGATAATTCACCCCTCCACTTT
CDR3 protein: CASSSRKDNSPLHF

V gene: TRBV6-1
clone size: -
J gene: TRBJ1-5
D gene: TRBD1
CDR3 DNA: TGTGCCAGCAGTGCCGCGACAGGGCGCAATCAGCCCCAGCATTTT
CDR3 protein: CASSAATGRNQPQHF